This T cell receptor beta chain was documented in a study of naive and memory T cell subsets. This clonotype was seen more than once but under ten times. The library had UMIs added by 3' ligation of an oligonucleotide to TCR cDNA. Cells were not sorted; total RNA input targeted roughly 1 to 1,100 ng. J gave up 0 bases and V 1 base, and 12 bases lay outside the gene matches. Germline V CDR1 and CDR2: GTSNPN, SVGIG (reference sequence). CDR3 length equals 19 residues. Amplification of ligated cDNA took four PCR rounds with SP2 and nested alpha and beta constant primers. Using its own MiXCR run on the 5' RACE reads, TCRdb lists one record per CDR3 protein. This table has tens of thousands of distinct CDR3 sequences, over 6% appearing once.

The receptor's source is a female donor in good health. This rearrangement joins TRBV30 to TRBJ1-4; TRBD1 matches at 9 bases. The CDR3 spells CAWSARDREFYATNEKLFF. The CDR3 DNA is TGTGCCTGGAGTGCCCGGGACAGGGAGTTCTACGCAACTAATGAAAAACTGTTTTTT. The full variable domain, in which reference TRBV30 and TRBJ1-4 provide the parts outside the CDR3, is SQTIHQWPATLVQPVGSPLSLECTVEGTSNPNLYWYRQAAGRGLQLLFYSVGIGQISSEVPQNLSASRPQDRQFILSSKKLLLSDSGFYLCAWSARDREFYATNEKLFFGSGTQLSVL.